This passage covers 22 T cell receptor beta chains from one sample sequenced in a study of T cell repertoires in cytomegalovirus infection. TCRdb re-called the reads through MiXCR, storing one row per CDR3 protein. The sample includes tens of thousands of distinct CDR3 sequences, 20% of them seen just once. Their antigens are not known. The input for sequencing was CD8+ T cells from cultured PBMCs, taken from culture after CMV antigen stimulation. These receptors were obtained from a human donor in good health (CMV status not recorded). Some clones in this sample may be carry-over from other donors' samples.

This clonotype was detected only a few times. The chain is built from TRBV5-5 and TRBJ2-1; D uncertain. The CDR3 consists of 14 residues. V was shortened by 4 bases and J by 2 bases, with 10 bases between the two germline ends. Germline V gene data show CDR1 as SGHKS and CDR2 as YYEKEE (reference sequence). CDR3 sequence: CASSLSWPYNEQFF. The DNA of the CDR3 is TGTGCCAGCAGCCTGAGCTGGCCCTACAATGAGCAGTTCTTC.

The chain couples TRBV27 to TRBJ2-1; D uncertain. The CDR3 is 16 amino acids. Trimming removed 5 bases from V and 2 bases from J, with 16 bases in between. CDR1 is MNHEY and CDR2 is SMNVEV in the germline V gene (reference sequence). The DNA of the CDR3 is TGTGCCAGCAGTAGAAGCGATGGGCTCACCTACAATGAGCAGTTCTTC. This encodes CASSRSDGLTYNEQFF.

This clonotype occurred a few times. The CDR3 nucleotides are TGCGCCAGCAGCCAGAGCCAAGCCAGGGGGCTAGGCTATGGCTACACCTTC. Translating gives CASSQSQARGLGYGYTF. The V and J genes are TRBV4-1 and TRBJ1-2; 8 bases fit TRBD1. V was clipped by 3 bases and J by 4 bases; unmatched bases: 13. CDR1 and CDR2 from the germline V gene are MGHRA and YSYEKL. The CDR3 spans 17 residues.

The CDR3 nucleotides are TGTGCCAGCAGTTACTCAAGGGGGAATGGCTACACCTTC. Residues: CASSYSRGNGYTF. The gene calls are TRBV6-5 and TRBJ1-2, with a weak D call TRBD1 (6 bases). This CDR3 spans 13 amino acids. V was cut by 0 bases and J by 6 bases, with 8 bases left in between. The germline gives CDR1 MNHEY, CDR2 SVGAGI.

V gene TRBV11-2 combines with J gene TRBJ1-1; D gene uncertain. From germline, CDR1 is SGHAT and CDR2 FQNNGV. Deletions cut 1 base from V and 12 bases from J, with 21 bases between. The CDR3 is 15 amino acids. CDR3 DNA sequence: TGTGCCAGCAGCTTAGTTTCTCATTTGTCGGCCCTAACTTTCTTT. Its protein product is CASSLVSHLSALTFF.

In this sample, this clonotype turned up a few times. The genes are TRBV7-2 and TRBJ1-5, with 8 bases lining up with TRBD1. This CDR3 spans 16 amino acids. CDR1 is SGHTA, CDR2 FQGNSA, per germline. J gave up 1 base and V 2 bases, and 4 bases lay outside the gene matches. The CDR3 spells CASSLLTGESNQPQHF. As DNA, the CDR3 is TGTGCCAGCAGCTTACTGACAGGGGAGAGCAATCAGCCCCAGCATTTT. Filled out from reference TRBV7-2 and TRBJ1-5, the complete variable domain reads GAGVSQSPSNKVTEKGKDVELRCDPISGHTALYWYRQSLGQGLEFLIYFQGNSAPDKSGLPSDRFSAERTGGSVSTLTIQRTQQEDSAVYLCASSLLTGESNQPQHFGDGTRLSIL.

This clonotype was observed a few times. This chain joins TRBV29-1 and TRBJ1-2; D gene ambiguous. The CDR3 is made up of 12 amino acids. V dropped 0 bases and J dropped 4 bases, with 6 bases sitting between them. Germline CDR1 and CDR2: SQVTM and ANQGSEA. The DNA for the CDR3 is TGCAGCGTTGAAGACAGGCGCTATGGCTACACCTTC. This encodes CSVEDRRYGYTF.

This chain joins TRBV7-8 and TRBJ1-1, with D maybe TRBD1 (5 bases). Germline CDR1 and CDR2: SGHVS and FQNEAQ. The CDR3 is made up of 12 amino acids. V lost 7 bases, J lost 6 bases, and 12 bases lay in between. The CDR3 is CASMGGIPEAFF. For the CDR3, the DNA is TGTGCCAGCATGGGGGGGATCCCTGAAGCTTTCTTT.

The gene calls are TRBV6-6 and TRBJ1-5, with no clear D. The CDR3 covers 14 residues. The germline gives CDR1 MNHNY, CDR2 SVGAGI (reference sequence). Trimming left V 7 bases short and J 0 bases short, with 10 bases between. The CDR3 DNA reads as TGTGCCAGCATTTCGGGCAATAGCAATCAGCCCCAGCATTTT. Translation gives CASISGNSNQPQHF.

This clonotype turned up a few times. The rearrangement links TRBV6-1 to TRBJ2-5, with D perhaps matching TRBD1 or TRBD2 (7 bases each). From germline, CDR1 is MNHNS and CDR2 SASEGT. This CDR3 has 16 amino acids. The V gene lost 6 bases and the J gene lost 5 bases, with 22 bases spanning the gap. The CDR3 reads CASRKSRGREGETQYF. CDR3 nucleotides: TGTGCCAGCAGGAAATCCAGGGGGAGGGAGGGGGAGACCCAGTACTTC.

The chain is built from TRBV27 and TRBJ2-7; TRBD2 aligns across 7 bases. Germline V gene lookup returns CDR1 MNHEY and CDR2 SMNVEV (reference sequence). The CDR3 is made up of 12 amino acids. The V and J ends lost 3 bases and 12 bases, in that order; junction bases with no gene match: 8. CDR3 sequence (DNA): TGTGCCAGCAGTTTGGGAGGGTCTGATCGGTACTTC. This codes for CASSLGGSDRYF.

The chain joins TRBV6-5 to TRBJ1-5; 8 bases are shared with TRBD1. The CDR3 covers 13 residues. The V gene end was trimmed by 6 bases and the J gene end by 6 bases; junction bases not matched to a gene: 4. Per the germline V gene, CDR1 is MNHEY and CDR2 is SVGAGI. The CDR3 spells CASSPDRAQPQHF. The CDR3 DNA is TGTGCCAGCAGCCCGGACAGGGCTCAGCCCCAGCATTTT.

The chain links TRBV7-8 to TRBJ2-7; no firm D call. The CDR3 length is 15 residues. V was trimmed by 1 base and J by 2 bases, leaving 12 bases between them. Germline CDR1 SGHVS, CDR2 FQNEAQ. CDR3 DNA: TGTGCCAGCAGCTTAGAATCCGCCCCCGCCTACGAGCAGTACTTC. The encoded protein is CASSLESAPAYEQYF.

The CDR3, as DNA: TGTGCCAGCAGCTTACCTCGAGCTGGGGCTACGAACACCGGGGAGCTGTTTTTT. Translated: CASSLPRAGATNTGELFF. The genes are TRBV7-8 and TRBJ2-2, with D perhaps matching TRBD1 (5 bases). The V gene's germline CDR1 is SGHVS and CDR2 FQNEAQ. The CDR3 spans 18 residues. The ends were cut back, 2 bases at V and 0 bases at J, with 16 bases in the middle.

Only a few counts were recorded for this clonotype. V and J are TRBV10-2 and TRBJ1-5; 7 bases align to TRBD1. The CDR3 totals 15 residues. Trimming took 6 bases from V and 3 from J; bases not matched to a gene: 8. Germline-derived CDR1 and CDR2 are WSHSY and SAAADI. Here the CDR3 DNA reads TGCGCCAGCAGAGACAGGGAGGGCTACAATCAGCCCCAGCATTTT. The encoded protein is CASRDREGYNQPQHF.

The CDR3 loop reads CASSLGAGGHTEAFF. In nucleotides, the CDR3 is TGTGCCAGCAGCTTAGGGGCAGGGGGACACACTGAAGCTTTCTTT. The V and J genes are TRBV7-2 and TRBJ1-1; 7 bases match TRBD1. CDR3 length: 15 residues. The germline CDR1 and CDR2 sequences are SGHTA and FQGNSA. The V and J ends lost 1 base and 3 bases, in that order; junction bases with no gene match: 5.

This clonotype was detected a few times. The V and J genes are TRBV19 and TRBJ1-2; no firm D call. This CDR3 spans 13 amino acids. CDR1 is LNHDA, CDR2 SQIVND, per germline (reference sequence). V was pared by 10 bases and J by 2 bases, with 14 bases between. The CDR3 loop reads CATDPGYNYGYTF. The CDR3 DNA reads as TGTGCCACCGACCCGGGCTACAACTATGGCTACACCTTC.

The chain carries TRBV7-9 and TRBJ2-1; D unclear. The ends were cut back, 1 base at V and 6 bases at J, with 4 bases in the middle. CDR3 length: 12 residues. Germline V gene lookup returns CDR1 SEHNR and CDR2 FQNEAQ (reference sequence). CDR3 DNA: TGTGCCAGCAGCTTAGAGGCCAATGAGCAGTTCTTC. It translates to CASSLEANEQFF. Filled out from reference TRBV7-9 and TRBJ2-1, the complete variable domain reads DTGVSQNPRHKITKRGQNVTFRCDPISEHNRLYWYRQTLGQGPEFLTYFQNEAQLEKSRLLSDRFSAERPKGSFSTLEIQRTEQGDSAMYLCASSLEANEQFFGPGTRLTVL.

This clonotype was recorded a few times. This chain links TRBV7-2 with TRBJ2-7; 7 nucleotides agree with TRBD1. This CDR3 region has 14 residues. Trimming took 1 base from V and 4 from J; bases not matched to a gene: 4. CDR1 and CDR2 from the germline V gene are SGHTA and FQGNSA. This CDR3 is CASSLGTGLYEQYF. The CDR3 region has the DNA TGTGCCAGCAGCTTAGGGACAGGATTATACGAGCAGTACTTC. The whole variable domain, remainder taken from reference TRBV7-2 and TRBJ2-7, is GAGVSQSPSNKVTEKGKDVELRCDPISGHTALYWYRQSLGQGLEFLIYFQGNSAPDKSGLPSDRFSAERTGGSVSTLTIQRTQQEDSAVYLCASSLGTGLYEQYFGPGTRLTVT.

The chain couples TRBV20-1 to TRBJ1-6; 7 nucleotides agree with TRBD1. Germline trimming cut 0 bases from V and 0 bases from J; bases unmatched to any gene: 5. Germline CDR1 and CDR2: DFQATT and SNEGSKA (reference sequence). The CDR3 is 17 residues long. The CDR3 DNA reads as TGCAGTGCTAGAGAACAGGGGCTCAGCTCCTATAATTCACCCCTCCACTTT. This codes for CSAREQGLSSYNSPLHF.

The CDR3 here is CASSQLDRGKNSPLHF. In DNA, the CDR3 is TGCGCCAGCAGCCAACTGGACAGGGGGAAAAATTCACCCCTCCACTTT. V is TRBV4-1 and J is TRBJ1-6, with 10 bases aligning to TRBD1. Germline values: CDR1 MGHRA, CDR2 YSYEKL. The CDR3 has 16 residues. Germline trimming cut 2 bases from V and 7 bases from J; bases unmatched to any gene: 5.

V and J are TRBV19 and TRBJ2-2, with unresolved D. V lost 10 bases and J 0 bases, leaving 9 bases between the germline ends. Germline values: CDR1 LNHDA, CDR2 SQIVND (reference sequence). The CDR3 sequence is 13 residues long. The CDR3 region is CANLKPNTGELFF. CDR3 bases: TGTGCCAATCTAAAGCCGAACACCGGGGAGCTGTTTTTT.